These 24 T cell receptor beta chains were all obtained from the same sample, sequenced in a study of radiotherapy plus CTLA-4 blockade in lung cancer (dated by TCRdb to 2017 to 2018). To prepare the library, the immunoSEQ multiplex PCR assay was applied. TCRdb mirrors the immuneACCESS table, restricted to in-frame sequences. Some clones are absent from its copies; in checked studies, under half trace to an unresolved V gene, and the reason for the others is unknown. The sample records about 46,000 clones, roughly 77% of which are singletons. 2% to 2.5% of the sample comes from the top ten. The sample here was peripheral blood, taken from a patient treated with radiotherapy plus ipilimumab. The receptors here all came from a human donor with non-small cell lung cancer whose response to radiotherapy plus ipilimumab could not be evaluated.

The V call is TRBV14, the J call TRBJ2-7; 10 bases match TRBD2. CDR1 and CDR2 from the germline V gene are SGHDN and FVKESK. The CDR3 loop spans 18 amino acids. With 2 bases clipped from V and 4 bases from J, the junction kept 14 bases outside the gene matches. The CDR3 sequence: CASSQRTSGPRRVYEQYF. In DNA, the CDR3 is TGTGCCAGCAGCCAACGGACTAGCGGACCCCGAAGGGTTTACGAGCAGTACTTC.

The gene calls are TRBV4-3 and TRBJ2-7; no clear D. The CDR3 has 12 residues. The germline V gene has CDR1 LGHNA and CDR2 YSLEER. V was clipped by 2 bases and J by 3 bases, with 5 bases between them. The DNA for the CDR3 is TGCGCCAGCAGCCAATCCGGCTACGAGCAGTACTTC. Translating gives CASSQSGYEQYF.

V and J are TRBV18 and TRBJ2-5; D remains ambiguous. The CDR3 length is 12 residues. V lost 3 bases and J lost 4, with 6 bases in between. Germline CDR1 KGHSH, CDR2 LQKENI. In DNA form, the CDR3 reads TGTGCCAGCTCACCGTCGGGAGAGACCCAGTACTTC. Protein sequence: CASSPSGETQYF. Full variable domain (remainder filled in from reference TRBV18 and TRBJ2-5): NAGVMQNPRHLVRRRGQEARLRCSPMKGHSHVYWYRQLPEEGLKFMVYLQKENIIDESGMPKERFSAEFPKEGPSILRIQQVVRGDSAAYFCASSPSGETQYFGPGTRLLVL.

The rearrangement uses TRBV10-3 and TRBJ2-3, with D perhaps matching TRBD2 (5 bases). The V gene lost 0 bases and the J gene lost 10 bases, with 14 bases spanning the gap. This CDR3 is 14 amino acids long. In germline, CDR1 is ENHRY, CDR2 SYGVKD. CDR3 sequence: CAISESGSQRAQYF. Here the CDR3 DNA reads TGTGCCATCAGTGAGTCTGGGTCCCAGAGGGCGCAGTATTTT.

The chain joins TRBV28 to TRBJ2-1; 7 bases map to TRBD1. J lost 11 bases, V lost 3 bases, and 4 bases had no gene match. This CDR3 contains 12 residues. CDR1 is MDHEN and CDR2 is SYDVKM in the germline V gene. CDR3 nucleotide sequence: TGTGCCAGCAGTTTGGTGACAGGGAAGCAGTTCTTC. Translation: CASSLVTGKQFF.

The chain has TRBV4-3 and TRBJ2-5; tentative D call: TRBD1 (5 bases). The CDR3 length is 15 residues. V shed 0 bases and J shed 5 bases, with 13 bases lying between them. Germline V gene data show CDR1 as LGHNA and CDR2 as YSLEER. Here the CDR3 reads CASSQDLGHEETQYF. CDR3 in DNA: TGCGCCAGCAGCCAAGATTTGGGGCACGAGGAGACCCAGTACTTC.

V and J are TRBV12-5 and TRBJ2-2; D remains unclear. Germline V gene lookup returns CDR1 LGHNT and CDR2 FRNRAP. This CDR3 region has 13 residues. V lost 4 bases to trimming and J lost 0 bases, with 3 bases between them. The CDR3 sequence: CASGSSNTGELFF. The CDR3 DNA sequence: TGTGCTAGTGGTTCTTCGAACACCGGGGAGCTGTTTTTT.

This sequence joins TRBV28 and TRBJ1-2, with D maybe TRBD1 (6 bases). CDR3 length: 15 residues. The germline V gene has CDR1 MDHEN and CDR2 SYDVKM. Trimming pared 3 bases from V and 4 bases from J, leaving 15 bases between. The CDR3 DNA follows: TGTGCCAGCAGTTTGGGGGCAGACTTCACCTATGGCTACACCTTC. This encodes CASSLGADFTYGYTF.

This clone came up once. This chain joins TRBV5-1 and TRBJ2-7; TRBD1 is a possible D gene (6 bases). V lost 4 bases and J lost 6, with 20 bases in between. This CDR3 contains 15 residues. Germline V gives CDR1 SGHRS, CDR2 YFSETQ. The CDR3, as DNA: TGCGCCAGCAGCGACCACAGGGTAGGCACGGGCGAGCAGTACTTC. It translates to CASSDHRVGTGEQYF.

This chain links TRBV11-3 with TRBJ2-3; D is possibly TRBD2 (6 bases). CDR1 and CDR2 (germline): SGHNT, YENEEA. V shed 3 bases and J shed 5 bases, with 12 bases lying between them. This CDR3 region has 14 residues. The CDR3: CASSLEGYRDTQYF. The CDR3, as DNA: TGTGCCAGCAGCTTGGAGGGTTACAGAGATACGCAGTATTTT.

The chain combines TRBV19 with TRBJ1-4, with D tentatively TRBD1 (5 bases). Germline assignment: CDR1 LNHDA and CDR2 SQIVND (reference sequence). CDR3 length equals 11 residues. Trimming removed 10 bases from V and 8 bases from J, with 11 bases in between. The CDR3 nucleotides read TGTGCCACAGGGTTCGGCGAAAAACTGTTTTTT. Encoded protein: CATGFGEKLFF.

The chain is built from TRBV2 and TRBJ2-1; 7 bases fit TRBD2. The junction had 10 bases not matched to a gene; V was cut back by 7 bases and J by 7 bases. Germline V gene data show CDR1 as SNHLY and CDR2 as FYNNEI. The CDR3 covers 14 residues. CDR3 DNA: TGTGCCAGCACCCCTCGCGGGAGTTGGAATGAGCAGTTCTTC. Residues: CASTPRGSWNEQFF.

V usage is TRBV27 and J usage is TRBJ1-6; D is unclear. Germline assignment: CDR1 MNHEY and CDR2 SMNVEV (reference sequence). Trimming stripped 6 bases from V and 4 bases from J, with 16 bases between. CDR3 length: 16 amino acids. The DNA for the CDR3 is TGTGCCAGCAGCTCGGGATCCCGCAATTATAATTCACCCCTCCACTTT. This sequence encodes CASSSGSRNYNSPLHF.

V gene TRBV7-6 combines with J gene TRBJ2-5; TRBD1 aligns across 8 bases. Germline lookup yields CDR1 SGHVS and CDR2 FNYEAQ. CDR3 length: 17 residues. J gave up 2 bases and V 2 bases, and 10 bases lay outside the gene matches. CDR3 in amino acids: CASSLSPSTGGQETQYF. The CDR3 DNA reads TGTGCCAGCAGCTTATCGCCCAGCACAGGGGGGCAAGAGACCCAGTACTTC.

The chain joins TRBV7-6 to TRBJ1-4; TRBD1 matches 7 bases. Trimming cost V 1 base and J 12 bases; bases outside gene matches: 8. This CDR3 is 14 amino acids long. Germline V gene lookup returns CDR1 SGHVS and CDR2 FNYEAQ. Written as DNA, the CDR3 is TGTGCCAGCAGCTTAGAGGTCAGGGGGAAGCAACTGTTTTTT. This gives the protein CASSLEVRGKQLFF.

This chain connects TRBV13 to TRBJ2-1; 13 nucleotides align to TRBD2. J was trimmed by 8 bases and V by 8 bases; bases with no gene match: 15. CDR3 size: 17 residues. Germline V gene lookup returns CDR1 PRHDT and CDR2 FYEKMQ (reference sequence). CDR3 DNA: TGTGCCAGCGGAACAGTACAGACTAGCGGGAGGTTGGATGAGCAGTTCTTC. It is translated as CASGTVQTSGRLDEQFF. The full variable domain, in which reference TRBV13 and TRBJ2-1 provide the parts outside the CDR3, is AAGVIQSPRHLIKEKRETATLKCYPIPRHDTVYWYQQGPGQDPQFLISFYEKMQSDKGSIPDRFSAQQFSDYHSELNMSSLELGDSALYFCASGTVQTSGRLDEQFFGPGTRLTVL.

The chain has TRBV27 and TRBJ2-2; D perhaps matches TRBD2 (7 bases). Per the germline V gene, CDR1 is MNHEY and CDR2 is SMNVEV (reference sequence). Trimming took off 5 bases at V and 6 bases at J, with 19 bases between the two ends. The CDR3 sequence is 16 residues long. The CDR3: CASSGGAGVRAGELFF. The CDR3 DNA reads TGTGCCAGCAGTGGGGGGGCGGGAGTCAGGGCCGGGGAGCTGTTTTTT.

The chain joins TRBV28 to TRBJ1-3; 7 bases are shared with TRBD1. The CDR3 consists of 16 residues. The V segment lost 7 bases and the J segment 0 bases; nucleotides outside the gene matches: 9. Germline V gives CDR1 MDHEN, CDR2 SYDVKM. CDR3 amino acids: CASTRVGTASGNTIYF. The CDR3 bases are TGTGCCAGCACCCGCGTGGGGACAGCCTCTGGAAACACCATATATTTT.

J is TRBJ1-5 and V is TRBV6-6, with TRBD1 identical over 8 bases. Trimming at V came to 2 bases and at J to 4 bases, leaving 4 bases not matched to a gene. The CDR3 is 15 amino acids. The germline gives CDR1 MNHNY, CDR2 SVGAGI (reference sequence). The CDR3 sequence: CASSYLGTGNQPQHF. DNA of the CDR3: TGTGCCAGCAGTTACCTAGGGACAGGTAATCAGCCCCAGCATTTT.

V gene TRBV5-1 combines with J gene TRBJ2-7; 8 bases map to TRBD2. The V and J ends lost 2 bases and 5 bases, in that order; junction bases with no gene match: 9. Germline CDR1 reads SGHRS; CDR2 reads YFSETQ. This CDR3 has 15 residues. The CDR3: CASSLLGLALDEQYF. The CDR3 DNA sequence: TGCGCCAGCAGCTTATTAGGACTAGCTTTGGACGAGCAGTACTTC. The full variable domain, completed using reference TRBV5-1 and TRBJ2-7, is KAGVTQTPRYLIKTRGQQVTLSCSPISGHRSVSWYQQTPGQGLQFLFEYFSETQRNKGNFPGRFSGRQFSNSRSEMNVSTLELGDSALYLCASSLLGLALDEQYFGPGTRLTVT.

The CDR3 region has the DNA TGTGCCAGCAGCGTAGCCCCCGGAGCTTACGAGCAGTACTTC. Its translation: CASSVAPGAYEQYF. V gene TRBV9 combines with J gene TRBJ2-7, with D unclear. V was shortened by 0 bases and J by 4 bases, with 11 bases between the two germline ends. The CDR3 consists of 14 residues. The germline V gene has CDR1 SGDLS and CDR2 YYNGEE.

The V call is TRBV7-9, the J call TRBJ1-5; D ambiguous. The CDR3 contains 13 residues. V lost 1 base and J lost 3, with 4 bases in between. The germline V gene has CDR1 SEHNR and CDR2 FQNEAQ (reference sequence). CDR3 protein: CASSLGYNQPQHF. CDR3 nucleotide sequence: TGTGCCAGCAGCTTAGGTTACAATCAGCCCCAGCATTTT.

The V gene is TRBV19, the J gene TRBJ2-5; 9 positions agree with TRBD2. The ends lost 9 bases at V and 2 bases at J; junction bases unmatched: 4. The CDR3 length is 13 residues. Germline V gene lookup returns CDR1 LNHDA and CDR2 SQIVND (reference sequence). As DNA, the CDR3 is TGTGCCAGCAGGACTAGCGCTCAAGAGACCCAGTACTTC. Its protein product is CASRTSAQETQYF. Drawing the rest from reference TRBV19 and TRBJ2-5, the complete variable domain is DGGITQSPKYLFRKEGQNVTLSCEQNLNHDAMYWYRQDPGQGLRLIYYSQIVNDFQKGDIAEGYSVSREKKESFPLTVTSAQKNPTAFYLCASRTSAQETQYFGPGTRLLVL.

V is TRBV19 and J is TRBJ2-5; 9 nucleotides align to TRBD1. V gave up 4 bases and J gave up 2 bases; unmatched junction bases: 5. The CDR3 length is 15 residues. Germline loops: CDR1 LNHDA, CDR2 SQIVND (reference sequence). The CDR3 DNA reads TGTGCCAGTAGTAAGTGGACAGGGGCACAAGAGACCCAGTACTTC. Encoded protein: CASSKWTGAQETQYF.